Here is one T cell receptor beta chain with its context. The junction departs from germline at one end; a sequencing error may be responsible. The data were obtained in a study of molecular identifiers for immune sequencing clone quantification. There are 16 residues in the CDR3. CDR1 is MNHEY, CDR2 SMNVEV, per germline (reference sequence). One entry per CDR3 protein, called by TCRdb with MiXCR from the PCR reads. The data show tens of thousands of distinct CDR3 sequences, over 15% seen once. The sample was naive CD8+ T cells from blood, with Jurkat cell RNA spiked in. Subset: FACS-sorted CD8+CD4-CCR7+CD45RA+ naive T cells. The receptor was isolated from a human donor in good health. Some libraries in this study had Jurkat cell RNA spiked in. V is TRBV27 and J is TRBJ2-1; TRBD2 agrees at 7 bases. Here the CDR3 reads CASSPTLTSSYDEQFF. The CDR3 DNA reads as TGTGCCAGCAGTCCCACACTGACTAGCTCCTACGATGAGCAGTTCTTC.